A single sample gave rise to the 27 T cell receptor beta chains below, sequenced in a study of identical twins. Each CDR3 protein is one row after TCRdb ran MiXCR on the 5' RACE reads. This sample has about 460,000 distinct CDR3 sequences, with approximately 15% found just once. This sample was also put to use in a study of yellow fever vaccine responses in identical twins.

What was sequenced was CD4+ T cells sorted from blood. All receptors come from a woman aged 18 to 35 in good health.

This clonotype was observed a handful of times. This chain links TRBV11-2 with TRBJ2-5, with TRBD2 matching 13 bases. Germline CDR1 and CDR2: SGHAT and FQNNGV. The CDR3 totals 19 residues. Trimming at V came to 2 bases and at J to 9 bases, leaving 18 bases not matched to a gene. CDR3 amino acids: CASSLWTATSGGAGGAQYF. In nucleotides, the CDR3 is TGTGCCAGCAGCTTATGGACAGCAACTAGCGGGGGGGCCGGAGGGGCCCAGTACTTC. Together with reference TRBV11-2 and TRBJ2-5, the CDR3 gives the full variable domain: EAGVAQSPRYKIIEKRQSVAFWCNPISGHATLYWYQQILGQGPKLLIQFQNNGVVDDSQLPKDRFSAERLKGVDSTLKIQPAKLEDSAVYLCASSLWTATSGGAGGAQYFGPGTRLLVL.

Only a few counts were recorded for this clonotype. The rearrangement joins TRBV6-1 to TRBJ1-5, with D possibly matching TRBD1 (5 bases). The V end was cut by 9 bases, the J end by 0 bases, with 24 bases between. This CDR3 is 18 amino acids long. Germline CDR1 and CDR2: MNHNS and SASEGT. CDR3 sequence: CASTLSLGTGNSNQPQHF. CDR3 in DNA: TGTGCCAGTACTTTGTCGCTGGGGACGGGAAATAGCAATCAGCCCCAGCATTTT.

The chain couples TRBV6-1 to TRBJ2-7; TRBD1 matches 7 bases. This CDR3 has 17 residues. V dropped 2 bases and J dropped 4; count of bases not matched to a gene: 14. Germline lookup yields CDR1 MNHNS and CDR2 SASEGT. CDR3: CASSEIRGQRQRYEQYF. DNA of the CDR3: TGTGCCAGCAGTGAAATTCGGGGACAGCGACAACGGTACGAGCAGTACTTC.

This clonotype has just a few counts. The chain combines TRBV20-1 with TRBJ2-1, with 14 nucleotides matching TRBD2. CDR1 and CDR2 from the germline V gene are DFQATT and SNEGSKA (reference sequence). The length of the CDR3 is 14 residues. V trimming: 3 bases; J trimming: 10 bases; junction bases outside the gene matches: 5. The CDR3 spells CSARGLAGVVEQFF. The CDR3 nucleotides read TGCAGTGCTAGGGGACTAGCGGGAGTAGTCGAGCAGTTCTTC.

This clonotype was detected a few times. The chain is built from TRBV6-2 or TRBV6-3 and TRBJ2-7; D possibly corresponds to TRBD2 (5 bases). V gave up 7 bases and J gave up 3 bases, with 13 bases separating them. CDR3 length equals 13 residues. Germline V gene data show CDR1 as MNHEY and CDR2 as SVGEGT. The CDR3 loop is CASTPHGLYEQYF. The CDR3 DNA is TGTGCCAGCACCCCACACGGACTCTACGAGCAGTACTTC.

The chain joins TRBV11-2 to TRBJ2-1; TRBD2 aligns across 14 bases. Unmatched junction bases numbered 3, after V lost 3 bases and J lost 2 bases. The length of the CDR3 is 17 residues. Germline CDR1 and CDR2: SGHAT and FQNNGV. The CDR3 bases are TGTGCCAGCAGCTTCGGGACTAGCGGGGGCGCCTACAATGAGCAGTTCTTC. Its translation is CASSFGTSGGAYNEQFF.

The J gene is TRBJ2-1, the V gene TRBV29-1; D gene unclear. Between the trimmed V and J ends, which lost 6 bases and 3 bases, there was a span of 12 bases. This CDR3 has 13 residues. CDR1 is SQVTM, CDR2 ANQGSEA, per germline. The DNA of the CDR3 is TGCAGCGTCCCCCGCCAGGACTACAATGAGCAGTTCTTC. It translates to CSVPRQDYNEQFF.

The sample holds a few counts of this clonotype. The rearrangement uses TRBV5-1 and TRBJ2-1; 12 bases align to TRBD2. The ends lost 6 bases at V and 5 bases at J; junction bases unmatched: 6. Germline V CDR1 and CDR2: SGHRS, YFSETQ. There are 15 residues in the CDR3. CDR3 DNA: TGCGCCAGCATAGAGGGGACTAGCGGGCACAATGAGCAGTTCTTC. This encodes CASIEGTSGHNEQFF.

This clonotype was counted many times. J is TRBJ1-1 and V is TRBV29-1, with D possibly matching TRBD1 (5 bases). V lost 3 bases and J lost 2, with 13 bases in between. The CDR3 runs to 14 residues. In germline, CDR1 is SQVTM, CDR2 ANQGSEA. CDR3 sequence reads: CSVERGKENTEAFF. The CDR3 DNA reads as TGCAGCGTTGAGAGGGGTAAGGAAAACACTGAAGCTTTCTTT.

The chain links TRBV7-2 to TRBJ2-1; 7 bases match TRBD2. V was clipped by 7 bases and J by 8 bases; unmatched bases: 14. This CDR3 has 15 residues. In germline, CDR1 is SGHTA, CDR2 FQGNSA. CDR3 protein: CASTKRTSDWDEQFF. The CDR3, as DNA: TGTGCCAGCACCAAGAGGACTAGTGATTGGGATGAGCAGTTCTTC.

The chain links TRBV5-5 to TRBJ2-3; weak D call: TRBD2 (5 bases). V was clipped by 1 base and J by 3 bases, with 15 bases between them. CDR1 and CDR2 (germline): SGHKS, YYEKEE (reference sequence). The CDR3 totals 16 residues. The CDR3 loop is CASSLSNGVGTDTQYF. DNA for the CDR3: TGTGCCAGCAGCTTGAGTAACGGGGTCGGGACAGATACGCAGTATTTT.

V usage is TRBV20-1 and J usage is TRBJ1-6; perhaps TRBD1 as D (6 bases). The V gene's germline CDR1 is DFQATT and CDR2 SNEGSKA (reference sequence). V lost 2 bases, J lost 7 bases, and 12 bases lay in between. This CDR3 contains 14 residues. CDR3 region: CSARPGQSNSPLHF. CDR3 sequence (DNA): TGCAGTGCTAGACCCGGACAGTCAAATTCACCCCTCCACTTT.

In this sample, this clonotype turned up a few times. V gene TRBV7-9 combines with J gene TRBJ2-6; no reliable D call. This CDR3 is 15 amino acids long. CDR1 SEHNR and CDR2 FQNEAQ come from the germline V gene (reference sequence). The V end was cut by 5 bases, the J end by 0 bases, with 8 bases between. The CDR3 here is CASSPMGSGANVLTF. In DNA form, the CDR3 reads TGTGCCAGCAGCCCCATGGGCTCTGGGGCCAACGTCCTGACTTTC. The complete variable domain, with remaining parts taken from reference TRBV7-9 and TRBJ2-6, reads DTGVSQNPRHKITKRGQNVTFRCDPISEHNRLYWYRQTLGQGPEFLTYFQNEAQLEKSRLLSDRFSAERPKGSFSTLEIQRTEQGDSAMYLCASSPMGSGANVLTFGAGSRLTVL.

This clonotype was counted only a few times. The rearrangement uses TRBV6-1 and TRBJ2-2; either TRBD1 or TRBD2 may supply D (5 bases each). The CDR3 consists of 16 residues. The germline V gene has CDR1 MNHNS and CDR2 SASEGT. The V and J ends lost 6 bases and 1 base respectively, with 15 bases between them. The CDR3 coding sequence is TGTGCCAGCAGCCGAGGGACCGCTAAGAACACCGGGGAGCTGTTTTTT. Translated, it gives CASSRGTAKNTGELFF.

This clonotype was recorded at least ten times. This sequence joins TRBV7-9 and TRBJ2-1; TRBD1 aligns across 7 bases. This CDR3 comprises 15 residues. CDR1 SEHNR and CDR2 FQNEAQ come from the germline V gene (reference sequence). The J segment lost 5 bases and the V segment lost 5 bases, leaving 9 bases of the junction unmatched. The CDR3, as DNA: TGTGCCAGCAGCCGTTCCGGGACAGTTAACAATGAGCAGTTCTTC. Amino acids: CASSRSGTVNNEQFF.

This clonotype was counted between two and nine times. This chain connects TRBV24-1 to TRBJ2-2, with D perhaps TRBD1 (6 bases). This CDR3 is built from 15 residues. V lost 5 bases and J 6 bases, leaving 15 bases between the germline ends. The germline CDR1 and CDR2 sequences are KGHDR and SFDVKD. In DNA form, the CDR3 reads TGTGCCACCAGTGTAACAGGGAGAGACGCCGGGGAGCTGTTTTTT. Amino acid sequence: CATSVTGRDAGELFF.

The chain couples TRBV28 to TRBJ2-3; D is perhaps TRBD2 (5 bases). The V and J ends lost 3 bases and 1 base respectively, with 11 bases between them. The CDR3 extends over 15 amino acids. The germline V gene encodes CDR1 MDHEN and CDR2 SYDVKM. The CDR3 loop is CASSFTEGRTDTQYF. The CDR3 DNA is TGTGCCAGCAGTTTTACAGAGGGCCGCACAGATACGCAGTATTTT. The whole variable domain, filled in from reference TRBV28 and TRBJ2-3, reads DVKVTQSSRYLVKRTGEKVFLECVQDMDHENMFWYRQDPGLGLRLIYFSYDVKMKEKGDIPEGYSVSREKKERFSLILESASTNQTSMYLCASSFTEGRTDTQYFGPGTRLTVL.

The chain has TRBV5-4 and TRBJ2-3, with 9 positions matching TRBD1. The CDR3 spans 15 residues. In germline, CDR1 is SGHNT, CDR2 YYREEE (reference sequence). Trimming removed 4 bases from V and 3 bases from J; junction bases left unmatched: 6. CDR3 region: CASSQQGAGTDTQYF. CDR3 sequence (DNA): TGTGCCAGCAGCCAACAGGGGGCTGGGACAGATACGCAGTATTTT. The variable domain in full, with the rest retrieved from reference TRBV5-4 and TRBJ2-3, is ETGVTQSPTHLIKTRGQQVTLRCSSQSGHNTVSWYQQALGQGPQFIFQYYREEENGRGNFPPRFSGLQFPNYSSELNVNALELDDSALYLCASSQQGAGTDTQYFGPGTRLTVL.

This clonotype was observed a few times. The V gene is TRBV12-5, the J gene TRBJ2-7; D unresolved. The CDR3 is made up of 14 amino acids. Looked up from germline, CDR1 is LGHNT and CDR2 is FRNRAP. V was cut by 7 bases and J by 6 bases, with 19 bases left in between. CDR3 sequence (DNA): TGTGCTAGTGCCCGAAATACAGTTGCCGGCGAGCAGTACTTC. Translation gives CASARNTVAGEQYF.

There are a few counts of this clonotype. The chain links TRBV7-2 to TRBJ1-3; 7 nucleotides align to TRBD1. Germline V gives CDR1 SGHTA, CDR2 FQGNSA. The CDR3 has 15 residues. The V segment lost 1 base and the J segment 4 bases; nucleotides outside the gene matches: 4. CDR3 DNA: TGTGCCAGCAGCTTAGTCGGGACAGAAGGAAACACCATATATTTT. This translates into CASSLVGTEGNTIYF.

This clonotype was recorded at least ten times. The CDR3 is CASSFRGQKETQYF. The CDR3, as DNA: TGTGCCAGCAGTTTCCGGGGTCAAAAAGAGACCCAGTACTTC. The V call is TRBV6-5, the J call TRBJ2-5; a possible D gene is TRBD2 (5 bases). The CDR3 runs 14 residues. Trimming took 4 bases from V and 3 from J, leaving 12 bases between them. Germline values: CDR1 MNHEY, CDR2 SVGAGI.

This clonotype occurred a few times. The chain links TRBV27 to TRBJ2-5; tentative D call: TRBD2 (7 bases). V was clipped by 6 bases and J by 4 bases, with 18 bases between them. Germline V gives CDR1 MNHEY, CDR2 SMNVEV (reference sequence). The CDR3 is 15 residues long. In DNA, the CDR3 is TGTGCCAGCAGGCGGACCCTGGGGGGGGCAGAGACCCAGTACTTC. As protein: CASRRTLGGAETQYF.

This rearrangement joins TRBV7-8 to TRBJ2-2; D ambiguous. Germline CDR1 and CDR2: SGHVS and FQNEAQ. There are 15 residues in the CDR3. The ends were cut back, 5 bases at V and 4 bases at J, with 14 bases in the middle. CDR3 sequence: CASSPEALGTGELFF. The CDR3 coding sequence is TGTGCCAGCAGCCCAGAGGCCCTGGGCACCGGGGAGCTGTTTTTT.

This clonotype was counted only a few times. This chain links TRBV15 with TRBJ2-7; TRBD1 might be the D (6 bases). Trimming left V 0 bases short and J 0 bases short, with 9 bases between. CDR1 is LNHNV, CDR2 YYDKDF, per germline (reference sequence). This CDR3 has 15 residues. CDR3 protein: CATSRDIQGSYEQYF. The DNA for the CDR3 is TGTGCCACCAGCAGAGATATACAGGGCTCCTACGAGCAGTACTTC.

This clonotype turned up a few times. This rearrangement joins TRBV7-3 to TRBJ2-1; 11 bases match TRBD2. The CDR3 length is 16 residues. With 5 bases clipped from V and 2 bases from J, the junction kept 5 bases outside the gene matches. Germline V gene data show CDR1 as SGHTA and CDR2 as FQGTGA. CDR3 sequence reads: CASSTTSGGPYNEQFF. DNA of the CDR3: TGTGCCAGCAGCACAACTAGCGGGGGTCCCTACAATGAGCAGTTCTTC.

This clonotype was picked up a small number of times. The chain carries TRBV28 and TRBJ1-2, with a possible D match to TRBD1 (6 bases). CDR1 MDHEN and CDR2 SYDVKM come from the germline V gene. The CDR3 sequence is 15 residues long. V was cut by 2 bases and J by 8 bases, with 18 bases left in between. CDR3 DNA sequence: TGTGCCAGCAGTTTACTCCACTCGGGGGGCAGGGGCTACACCTTC. Translation gives CASSLLHSGGRGYTF.

Many counts were recorded for this clonotype. The chain carries TRBV7-9 and TRBJ2-7; the match to TRBD1 covers 8 bases. The CDR3 totals 13 residues. Trimming removed 2 bases from V and 4 bases from J; junction bases left unmatched: 1. Germline assignment: CDR1 SEHNR and CDR2 FQNEAQ (reference sequence). The CDR3 nucleotides read TGTGCCAGCAGCTTATACAGGGGGTACGAGCAGTACTTC. It is translated as CASSLYRGYEQYF.